These 18 T cell receptor beta chains share one sample of origin, sequenced in a study of blood T cell repertoires in COVID-19. The table came from immunoSEQ multiplex PCR; TCRdb's copy has only in-frame clones and leaves some out. The repertoire consists of 80,000 to 100,000 clones, with 65% to 90% occurring once and the leading ten covering about 19%. Sample: peripheral blood. Receptor source: an elderly woman with acute or convalescent COVID-19.

The chain joins TRBV10-3 to TRBJ2-3; D might be TRBD2 (6 bases). With 10 bases removed from V and 7 bases from J, the gap between germline ends came to 12 bases. Germline V CDR1 and CDR2: ENHRY, SYGVKD. The CDR3 is 11 residues long. CDR3 nucleotide sequence: TGTGCCACTAAGGAGGGGTATACGCAGTATTTT. Translation: CATKEGYTQYF.

This chain uses TRBV4-1 with TRBJ2-7, with D possibly matching TRBD2 (5 bases). Germline V gives CDR1 MGHRA, CDR2 YSYEKL. The CDR3 extends over 14 amino acids. V was clipped by 1 base and J by 2 bases, with 9 bases between them. The CDR3 DNA reads as TGCGCCAGCAGCCAAGGATCGGGGACCTACGAGCAGTACTTC. It specifies CASSQGSGTYEQYF.

This clone was picked up a small number of times. The chain recombines TRBV5-1 with TRBJ1-1; TRBD1 aligns across 9 bases. This CDR3 has 17 amino acids. Germline CDR1 and CDR2: SGHRS and YFSETQ. Trimming at V came to 5 bases and at J to 3 bases, leaving 14 bases not matched to a gene. The CDR3 nucleotides read TGCGCCAGCAGAAGGGGAACACAGGGGGCTAAAGACACTGAAGCTTTCTTT. Encoded protein: CASRRGTQGAKDTEAFF.

The chain employs TRBV5-1 and TRBJ1-5; possible D gene TRBD1, 6 bases. V dropped 0 bases and J dropped 6 bases, with 10 bases sitting between them. This CDR3 spans 14 amino acids. Per the germline V gene, CDR1 is SGHRS and CDR2 is YFSETQ. The CDR3 bases are TGCGCCAGCAGCTTGGAGGGCAGGGGTCAGCCCCAGCATTTT. Residues: CASSLEGRGQPQHF.

The rearrangement uses TRBV6-2 or TRBV6-3 and TRBJ2-4; D may be TRBD1 (5 bases). Germline CDR1 is MNHEY and CDR2 is SVGEGT. V was pared by 6 bases and J by 0 bases, with 12 bases between. The CDR3 has 15 residues. CDR3 residues: CASSDRDLAKNIQYF. The DNA of the CDR3 is TGTGCCAGCAGCGACAGAGATCTAGCCAAAAACATTCAGTACTTC.

The gene calls are TRBV18 and TRBJ2-3, with 9 nucleotides matching TRBD2. The J segment lost 6 bases and the V segment lost 5 bases, leaving 3 bases of the junction unmatched. The length of the CDR3 is 13 residues. The germline CDR1 and CDR2 sequences are KGHSH and LQKENI. The CDR3 spells CASSLAGVDTQYF. In DNA form, the CDR3 reads TGTGCCAGCTCATTAGCGGGGGTCGATACGCAGTATTTT.

The chain employs TRBV6-4 and TRBJ1-6; the match to TRBD1 covers 10 bases. Losses at the gene ends were 2 bases for V and 6 bases for J; bases not matched to a gene: 4. The CDR3 sequence is 16 residues long. Germline V gives CDR1 MRHNA, CDR2 SNTAGT. CDR3 sequence: CASSDSGTGANSPLHF. In DNA, the CDR3 is TGTGCCAGCAGTGACAGTGGGACAGGGGCTAATTCACCCCTCCACTTT.

The V and J genes are TRBV5-6 and TRBJ1-1, with unresolved D. The germline gives CDR1 SGHDT, CDR2 YYEEEE. Trimming took 3 bases from V and 4 from J, leaving 10 bases between them. CDR3 length: 13 residues. CDR3 sequence: CASSSGGFTEAFF. In DNA, the CDR3 is TGTGCCAGCAGCTCCGGAGGGTTCACTGAAGCTTTCTTT.

This chain links TRBV7-9 with TRBJ1-6; TRBD1 is a possible D gene (6 bases). CDR3 size: 14 residues. The V gene's germline CDR1 is SEHNR and CDR2 FQNEAQ (reference sequence). Trimming took off 4 bases at V and 8 bases at J, with 12 bases between the two ends. Here the CDR3 DNA reads TGTGCCAGCAGCTCAACAGGGTTTGATTCACCCCTCCACTTT. It specifies CASSSTGFDSPLHF.

The V call is TRBV12-3 or TRBV12-4, the J call TRBJ2-7; possibly TRBD2 for D (6 bases). This CDR3 has 13 residues. Trimming removed 5 bases from V and 2 bases from J, with 10 bases in between. The CDR3 DNA reads as TGTGCCAGCAGTCTGGGGGGTCCCTACGAGCAGTACTTC. It codes for CASSLGGPYEQYF.

The gene calls are TRBV6-2 or TRBV6-3 and TRBJ1-6; D perhaps matches TRBD1 (5 bases). With 4 bases removed from V and 9 bases from J, the gap between germline ends came to 16 bases. This CDR3 region has 15 residues. Germline values: CDR1 MNHEY, CDR2 SVGEGT. For the CDR3, the DNA is TGTGCCAGCAGTTGGGGACTCAGAGGGAGTTCACCCCTCCACTTT. It codes for CASSWGLRGSSPLHF.

The chain employs TRBV28 and TRBJ1-1; D remains unclear. This CDR3 is 14 amino acids long. The V gene lost 3 bases and the J gene lost 2 bases, with 10 bases spanning the gap. CDR1 is MDHEN, CDR2 SYDVKM, per germline. CDR3 residues: CASSLAVTNTEAFF. CDR3 DNA sequence: TGTGCCAGCAGTTTGGCTGTTACAAACACTGAAGCTTTCTTT.

The genes are TRBV5-4 and TRBJ1-1; TRBD1 aligns across 7 bases. J lost 0 bases, V lost 5 bases, and 7 bases had no gene match. The germline gives CDR1 SGHNT, CDR2 YYREEE (reference sequence). This CDR3 has 15 residues. The CDR3 reads CASSTYGTVNTEAFF. DNA of the CDR3: TGTGCCAGCAGTACCTACGGGACAGTGAACACTGAAGCTTTCTTT. Together with reference TRBV5-4 and TRBJ1-1, the CDR3 gives the full variable domain: ETGVTQSPTHLIKTRGQQVTLRCSSQSGHNTVSWYQQALGQGPQFIFQYYREEENGRGNFPPRFSGLQFPNYSSELNVNALELDDSALYLCASSTYGTVNTEAFFGQGTRLTVV.

The chain couples TRBV5-4 to TRBJ1-2; TRBD1 agrees at 9 bases. This CDR3 region has 14 residues. The germline gives CDR1 SGHNT, CDR2 YYREEE (reference sequence). The trim removed 0 bases at V and 6 bases at J, leaving 3 bases unmatched. Here the CDR3 DNA reads TGTGCCAGCAGCTTGGCCGGGACAGGGCATGGCTACACCTTC. Amino acids: CASSLAGTGHGYTF.

The chain employs TRBV5-1 and TRBJ2-7; the D is unclear. Trimming pared 0 bases from V and 1 base from J, leaving 8 bases between. Germline V CDR1 and CDR2: SGHRS, YFSETQ. There are 14 residues in the CDR3. CDR3 residues: CASSLGGSSYEQYF. The CDR3 DNA is TGCGCCAGCAGCTTGGGTGGCAGTTCCTACGAGCAGTACTTC.

This chain connects TRBV5-1 to TRBJ2-5; 8 bases map to TRBD2. Germline trimming cut 0 bases from V and 3 bases from J; bases unmatched to any gene: 7. The CDR3 extends over 16 amino acids. The V gene's germline CDR1 is SGHRS and CDR2 YFSETQ. Here the CDR3 reads CASSLGASTSEETQYF. CDR3 bases: TGCGCCAGCAGCTTGGGCGCCTCGACTAGCGAAGAGACCCAGTACTTC.

This clone was picked up a small number of times. The J gene is TRBJ2-7, the V gene TRBV10-3; TRBD2 might be the D (5 bases). V was trimmed by 0 bases and J by 3 bases, leaving 12 bases between them. The CDR3 totals 15 residues. CDR1 is ENHRY, CDR2 SYGVKD, per germline. CDR3 sequence (DNA): TGTGCCATCAGTGAGTCTGGGAGCTCAGTCTACGAGCAGTACTTC. Protein: CAISESGSSVYEQYF.

The chain uses TRBV14 and TRBJ2-3; no clear D. The germline V gene encodes CDR1 SGHDN and CDR2 FVKESK. V was pared by 3 bases and J by 2 bases, with 3 bases between. This CDR3 has 12 residues. The CDR3 DNA follows: TGTGCCAGCAGCCACCTCACAGATACGCAGTATTTT. Its protein is CASSHLTDTQYF.